The clone carrying this TCR beta chain was seen a few times. Antigen unknown. Reverse transcription of extracted RNA yielded cDNA, which provided the sequencing template. TCRdb's table, derived via immunoSEQ multiplex PCR, lists solely in-frame clones and lacks some. Altogether about 180,000 clones are present, 50% to 60% being singletons, with the ten largest covering roughly 14%. The data are from a study of CD8+ T cells in alopecia areata. Whole-study results and caveats: Although TCR sharing was seen in mice, sharing across patients was less clear, possibly for HLA-related reasons. Scalp specimens additionally yield sequences from normal skin's resident alphabeta T cells.

Germline CDR1 and CDR2: SQVTM and ANQGSEA. The CDR3 runs to 11 residues. As part of sample collection, lesional scalp punch biopsies and peripheral blood were taken from alopecia areata patients. Investigators sorted PBMCs to obtain both CD4+ and CD8+ T cells. Specimen: CD4+ T cells sorted from blood, collected at week 0. The TCR originated in a human donor with alopecia areata. The J gene is TRBJ2-1, the V gene TRBV29-1; 7 bases align to TRBD2. The CDR3 spells CRGGTLNEQFF. The CDR3 DNA is TGCAGGGGGGGGACCCTCAATGAGCAGTTCTTC.